What follows are 8 T cell receptor beta chains derived from one specimen sequenced in a study of blood T cell repertoires in COVID-19. Method: immunoSEQ multiplex PCR; TCRdb's copy keeps in-frame clones and lacks some. The table shows some 72,000 clones, with around nine tenths occurring only once. The sequencing input was peripheral blood. Receptors were obtained from a man between 45 and 60 years old with active or convalescent COVID-19.

The rearrangement joins TRBV11-2 to TRBJ2-7; D might be TRBD2 (6 bases). V was pared by 5 bases and J by 7 bases, with 15 bases between. Per germline, CDR1 SGHAT and CDR2 FQNNGV. The CDR3 consists of 13 residues. The CDR3 sequence: CASSPGGGGEQYV. The CDR3 nucleotides read TGTGCCAGCAGCCCCGGTGGGGGAGGAGAGCAGTACGTC.

The CDR3 DNA reads as TGTGCCAGCAGTCCCCAGGGTCAGAGCTCCTACGAGCAGTACGTC. The encoded protein is CASSPQGQSSYEQYV. This rearrangement joins TRBV28 to TRBJ2-7; a possible D gene is TRBD1 (5 bases). Germline-derived CDR1 and CDR2 are MDHEN and SYDVKM. The CDR3 has 15 residues. The V gene lost 5 bases and the J gene lost 0 bases, with 14 bases spanning the gap.

The CDR3 sequence: CASSLASLGGNTEAFF. The CDR3 DNA follows: TGTGCCAGCAGCTTAGCGAGCCTCGGGGGAAACACTGAAGCTTTCTTT. This chain links TRBV7-9 with TRBJ1-1, with D possibly matching TRBD1 (5 bases). Germline loops: CDR1 SEHNR, CDR2 FQNEAQ (reference sequence). The V end lost 0 bases, the J end lost 2 bases, and 13 bases lay between the germline ends. There are 16 residues in the CDR3.

The V gene is TRBV7-2, the J gene TRBJ1-6; D remains unclear. Per germline, CDR1 SGHTA and CDR2 FQGNSA. CDR3 length: 14 amino acids. Trimming shortened V by 3 bases and J by 6 bases, and 9 bases separated the two germline ends. CDR3 sequence reads: CASSFASRNSPLHF. The CDR3, as DNA: TGTGCCAGCAGCTTCGCGTCTCGTAATTCACCCCTCCACTTT.

The chain couples TRBV19 to TRBJ1-3; a possible D gene is TRBD1 (5 bases). Germline V gives CDR1 LNHDA, CDR2 SQIVND (reference sequence). Trimming cost V 3 bases and J 3 bases, with 12 bases left between them. This CDR3 contains 15 residues. The CDR3 region is CASSIPAGYGNTIYF. CDR3 nucleotide sequence: TGTGCCAGTAGTATCCCGGCAGGGTATGGAAACACCATATATTTT.

CDR3 DNA sequence: TGTGCCAGTAGTAGGAGGACCTTCAATGAGCAGTTCTTC. This codes for CASSRRTFNEQFF. This chain links TRBV19 with TRBJ2-1; tentatively, D is TRBD2 (5 bases). V lost 4 bases to trimming and J lost 6 bases, with 10 bases between them. The germline CDR1 and CDR2 sequences are LNHDA and SQIVND (reference sequence). The CDR3 covers 13 residues.

This rearrangement joins TRBV11-2 to TRBJ2-6, with unresolved D. Germline assignment: CDR1 SGHAT and CDR2 FQNNGV. The CDR3 is made up of 17 amino acids. Trimming removed 0 bases at V and 0 bases at J, with 9 bases between. CDR3 DNA: TGTGCCAGCAGCTTAGATCGAGCCCCCTCTGGGGCCAACGTCCTGACTTTC. It encodes CASSLDRAPSGANVLTF.

The genes are TRBV6-5 and TRBJ1-4; 7 bases match TRBD1. Germline V gene lookup returns CDR1 MNHEY and CDR2 SVGAGI. This CDR3 region has 14 residues. Trimming cost V 6 bases and J 8 bases; bases outside gene matches: 9. The CDR3: CASSFTGVTEKLFF. The CDR3 DNA reads TGTGCCAGCAGCTTCACAGGGGTGACGGAAAAACTGTTTTTT.